A selection of T cell receptor beta chains follows, all from one sample in a study of OX40 agonist ivuxolimab in advanced cancers. Sequenced by immunoSEQ multiplex PCR; TCRdb stores in-frame clones only, minus some. The sample carries approximately 89,000 clones, roughly 93% recorded once. Sample: CD4+ or CD8+ T cells sorted from blood, taken in a trial of the OX40 agonist ivuxolimab. Receptors originate from an adult with an advanced solid tumor such as melanoma, head and neck, liver or kidney cancer. CDR3s include the opening cysteine and the closing phenylalanine or tryptophan. D genes are given only for firm matches. Size values are once, few and many counts, or a class for expanded clones, and some rows have none.

TGTGCCACTGGATGGGGAGCAGGAACCAATGAGCAGTTCTTC | CATGWGAGTNEQFF | TRBV30 | . | TRBJ2-1 | .
TGTGCCACAGGAAGAAGGAGCAATCAGCCCCAGCATTTT | CATGRRSNQPQHF | TRBV27 | . | TRBJ1-5 | .
TGTGCCAGTAGTATAGATGTTAGCGGGAGCTCAGAGACCCAGTACTTC | CASSIDVSGSSETQYF | TRBV19 | . | TRBJ2-5 | TRBD2
TGCAGCGGATCTAACCCGGGACTAGCGGGGGGTAGCTACGAGCAGTACTTC | CSGSNPGLAGGSYEQYF | TRBV29-1 | . | TRBJ2-7 | TRBD2
TGTGCCAGCAGTGTGCAGGGTGGAAGGTCCTACAATGAGCAGTTCTTC | CASSVQGGRSYNEQFF | TRBV28 | . | TRBJ2-1 | .
TGTGCCAGTAGTATCAATGGGGGGGTTGGCAATCAGCCCCAGCATTTT | CASSINGGVGNQPQHF | TRBV19 | . | TRBJ1-5 | .
TGTGCCAGCAGCGAGCTAGCGGGAATGGATGAGCAGTTCTTC | CASSELAGMDEQFF | TRBV9 | . | TRBJ2-1 | TRBD2
TGTGCCAGCTCACCATCCTCTGACGGGGAGACCCAGTACTTC | CASSPSSDGETQYF | TRBV18 | . | TRBJ2-5 | .
TGTGCCAGCAGCAAGGGACTAGCGGGACTCTACGAGCAGTACTTC | CASSKGLAGLYEQYF | TRBV7-2 | . | TRBJ2-7 | TRBD2
TGCGCCAGCAGCCACGGACAGGGGAACACTGAAGCTTTCTTT | CASSHGQGNTEAFF | TRBV5-1 | . | TRBJ1-1 | TRBD1
TGTGCCAGCAGTTTAAGGGACTCCGCAACTAATGAAAAACTGTTTTTT | CASSLRDSATNEKLFF | TRBV28 | once | TRBJ1-4 | .
TGTGCCAGCAGTGCCCAACTAGCGGGAGGGCCCAAAGATACGCAGTATTTT | CASSAQLAGGPKDTQYF | TRBV6-1 | . | TRBJ2-3 | TRBD2
TGCGCCAGCACCAAAGAGGTGAACACTGAAGCTTTCTTT | CASTKEVNTEAFF | TRBV5-1 | . | TRBJ1-1 | .
TGTGCCAGCAGCTTAAGCCGCGACTTCGGGGAGGGCTATGGCTACACCTTC | CASSLSRDFGEGYGYTF | TRBV7-9 | once | TRBJ1-2 | .
TGTGCCAGCAGCTTTAATATCAGGGATCCTGGGGCCCTCCACTTT | CASSFNIRDPGALHF | TRBV11-2 | . | TRBJ1-6 | .
TGTGCCAGCTCACCAGCAAGCGGGTGGGATGGCGAGCAGTACTTC | CASSPASGWDGEQYF | TRBV18 | . | TRBJ2-7 | .
TGCGCCAGCAGCTTTGGCCAGGGGACCGGAAACACCATATATTTT | CASSFGQGTGNTIYF | TRBV5-1 | . | TRBJ1-3 | .
TGTGCCAGCAGTTACGGTACAGGGACCAATGAGCAGTTCTTC | CASSYGTGTNEQFF | TRBV6-5 | . | TRBJ2-1 | .
TGTGCCAGCAGTTTAACCGGGACTTTGTCCTACGAGCAGTACTTC | CASSLTGTLSYEQYF | TRBV6-5 | . | TRBJ2-7 | .
TGTGCCAGCAGCCAAGTGGGGTTTGGTGGGGCCAACGTCCTGACTTTC | CASSQVGFGGANVLTF | TRBV14 | . | TRBJ2-6 | .
TGCGCCAGCAGGCGATGGCCCAGCGACTACGAGCAGTACTTC | CASRRWPSDYEQYF | TRBV5-1 | . | TRBJ2-7 | .
TGCGCCAGCAGCCAAGTGGTAGGGCATGGCTACACCTTC | CASSQVVGHGYTF | TRBV4-3 | . | TRBJ1-2 | .
TGTGCCAGCTCCCCGGGGACAGGGGACGAGCAGTACTTC | CASSPGTGDEQYF | TRBV18 | . | TRBJ2-7 | TRBD1
TGTGCCAGCAGTGAATCACAGGGGTCGGTTCAGCCCCAGCATTTT | CASSESQGSVQPQHF | TRBV2 | . | TRBJ1-5 | TRBD1
TGTGCCATCTCCCCAGGGACAGGGAGTTGGACTGAAGCTTTCTTT | CAISPGTGSWTEAFF | TRBV10-3 | . | TRBJ1-1 | TRBD1
TGTGCCAGCTCACCCCGGGAACAAGAGACCCAGTACTTC | CASSPREQETQYF | TRBV18 | . | TRBJ2-5 | .
TGCGCCAGCAGCTTGGAACCGGGACAGGGTGGGCTGAATTCACCCCTCCACTTT | CASSLEPGQGGLNSPLHF | TRBV5-1 | . | TRBJ1-6 | TRBD1
TGCGCCAGCAGCTTAGCAGGGGGCTCGAACACTGAAGCTTTCTTT | CASSLAGGSNTEAFF | TRBV5-1 | . | TRBJ1-1 | TRBD1